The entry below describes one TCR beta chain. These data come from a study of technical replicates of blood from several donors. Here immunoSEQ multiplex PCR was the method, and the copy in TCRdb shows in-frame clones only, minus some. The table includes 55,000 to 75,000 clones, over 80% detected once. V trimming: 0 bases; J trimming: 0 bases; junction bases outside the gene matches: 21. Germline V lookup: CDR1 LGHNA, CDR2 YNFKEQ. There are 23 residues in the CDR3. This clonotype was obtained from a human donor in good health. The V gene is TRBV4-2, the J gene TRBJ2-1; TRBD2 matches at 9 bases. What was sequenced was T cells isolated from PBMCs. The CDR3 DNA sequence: TGTGCCAGCAGCCAAGAAGGGTTACGAGCGGGAGGACTCTACAGAAGCTCCTACAATGAGCAGTTCTTC. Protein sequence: CASSQEGLRAGGLYRSSYNEQFF.